This T cell receptor beta chain was sequenced during a study of T cells after posttransplantation cyclophosphamide. Study-level findings and limits: Donor CD8+ memory clones often dominated recipient blood repertoires at later times. TRB clonality was highly associated with recipient CMV seropositivity and reactivation. Blood and skin or GI T cell repertoires showed limited TRB overlap.

Germline CDR1 and CDR2: MNHEY and SMNVEV (reference sequence). The CDR3 covers 15 residues. With 6 bases removed from V and 6 bases from J, the gap between germline ends came to 18 bases. There are many counts of this clone. Its target is unknown. This table comes from immunoSEQ multiplex PCR, and its TCRdb copy is limited to in-frame clones, with some not included. The sample includes 20,000 to 25,000 clones, none of them occurring once. This chain uses TRBV27 with TRBJ1-5; tentative D call: TRBD1 (5 bases). The source material was PBMCs. This receptor was identified in a woman aged 45 to 65 in good health, CMV-negative, and a related stem cell transplant donor. The CDR3, as DNA: TGTGCCAGCAGACGCGGGGGGGGAGTGGGTCAGCCCCAGCATTTT. Residues: CASRRGGGVGQPQHF.